This entry lists 9 T cell receptor beta chains sequenced from one sample in a study of T cell repertoires in cytomegalovirus infection. MiXCR, run by TCRdb on the reads, gives a single entry per CDR3 protein. Altogether some 600,000 distinct CDR3 sequences are present, around 24% being singletons, with the ten largest covering around 7.6%. Sequencing input: CD8+ T cells from PBMCs. The source is a human donor in good health (CMV status not recorded). Some clones in this sample may be carry-over from other donors' samples.

This clonotype has only a few counts. The rearrangement uses TRBV7-3 and TRBJ1-1; D is perhaps TRBD1 (6 bases). CDR1 and CDR2 from the germline V gene are SGHTA and FQGTGA. This CDR3 is 16 amino acids long. The V end lost 5 bases, the J end lost 3 bases, and 19 bases lay between the germline ends. The CDR3 here is CASSPLGGRGYTEAFF. DNA for the CDR3: TGTGCCAGCAGCCCCCTGGGAGGGAGGGGGTACACTGAAGCTTTCTTT.

This clonotype was seen a few times. The chain joins TRBV27 to TRBJ2-2; 10 bases fit TRBD2. The CDR3 is 15 residues long. CDR1 is MNHEY, CDR2 SMNVEV, per germline (reference sequence). V lost 3 bases and J lost 5; bases outside the gene matches: 3. The CDR3 loop reads CASSFVAGGTGELFF. CDR3 nucleotide sequence: TGTGCCAGCAGTTTTGTAGCGGGGGGTACCGGGGAGCTGTTTTTT.

DNA for the CDR3: TGTGCCAGCAGCTCGACCGACACTGGCATCTACGAGCAGTACTTC. Protein sequence: CASSSTDTGIYEQYF. This chain joins TRBV7-9 and TRBJ2-7, with no clear D. This CDR3 has 15 residues. Germline CDR1 and CDR2: SEHNR and FQNEAQ (reference sequence). V was cut by 4 bases and J by 3 bases, with 16 bases left in between.

This CDR3 is CASSSRRVRRDEQYV. For the CDR3, the DNA is TGTGCCAGCAGCTCTCGGAGGGTAAGAAGGGACGAGCAGTACGTC. The chain is built from TRBV7-8 and TRBJ2-7; D perhaps matches TRBD2 (6 bases). This CDR3 spans 15 amino acids. Germline V gene sequence: CDR1 SGHVS, CDR2 FQNEAQ. Trimming cost V 4 bases and J 5 bases, with 18 bases left between them.

The chain has TRBV12-3 or TRBV12-4 and TRBJ1-1; perhaps TRBD1 as D (5 bases). There are 13 residues in the CDR3. V lost 10 bases and J 5 bases, leaving 17 bases between the germline ends. CDR3 coding DNA: TGTGCCACCCAGCCCGGGGGGGAGACTGAAGCTTTCTTT. Translation: CATQPGGETEAFF.

This chain links TRBV20-1 with TRBJ2-1; D could derive from TRBD1 or TRBD2 (6 bases each). The CDR3 covers 15 residues. Per germline, CDR1 DFQATT and CDR2 SNEGSKA (reference sequence). The V gene lost 2 bases and the J gene lost 7 bases, with 18 bases spanning the gap. The chain's CDR3 is CSARIPEGDENEQFF. The CDR3 coding sequence is TGCAGTGCTAGAATACCGGAGGGGGATGAGAATGAGCAGTTCTTC.

The rearrangement links TRBV6-2 or TRBV6-3 to TRBJ2-7; no definite D call. The CDR3 spans 14 residues. The ends were cut back, 0 bases at V and 5 bases at J, with 11 bases in the middle. Germline lookup yields CDR1 MNHEY and CDR2 SVGEGT. CDR3: CASSYSRASHEQYF. The CDR3 region has the DNA TGTGCCAGCAGTTACTCCCGGGCTTCCCACGAGCAGTACTTC.

This clonotype was observed at least ten times. The chain is built from TRBV7-9 and TRBJ1-1, with unresolved D. The CDR3 is made up of 12 amino acids. From germline, CDR1 is SEHNR and CDR2 FQNEAQ (reference sequence). V lost 5 bases and J lost 8, with 12 bases in between. The CDR3 bases are TGTGCCAGCAGCATTATGAGGCAGGAAGCTTTCTTT. It yields the protein CASSIMRQEAFF.

This clonotype was counted once. V gene TRBV15 combines with J gene TRBJ1-1; no reliable D call. Germline V gene data show CDR1 as LNHNV and CDR2 as YYDKDF (reference sequence). V dropped 0 bases and J dropped 1 base, with 9 bases sitting between them. The CDR3 covers 15 residues. The CDR3 DNA sequence: TGTGCCACCAGCAGAGATGTACAGTCGAACACTGAAGCTTTCTTT. Translating it yields CATSRDVQSNTEAFF.